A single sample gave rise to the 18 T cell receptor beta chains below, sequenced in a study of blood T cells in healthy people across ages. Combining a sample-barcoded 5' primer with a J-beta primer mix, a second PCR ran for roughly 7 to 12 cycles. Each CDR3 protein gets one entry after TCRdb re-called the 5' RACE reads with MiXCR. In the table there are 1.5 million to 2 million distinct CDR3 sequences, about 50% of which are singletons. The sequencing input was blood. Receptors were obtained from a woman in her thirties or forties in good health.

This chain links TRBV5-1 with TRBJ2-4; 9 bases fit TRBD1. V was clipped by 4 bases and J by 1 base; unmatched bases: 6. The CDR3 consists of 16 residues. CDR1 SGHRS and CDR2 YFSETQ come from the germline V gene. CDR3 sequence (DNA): TGCGCCAGCAGCGACAGACAGGGGGAGGCCAAAAACATTCAGTACTTC. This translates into CASSDRQGEAKNIQYF.

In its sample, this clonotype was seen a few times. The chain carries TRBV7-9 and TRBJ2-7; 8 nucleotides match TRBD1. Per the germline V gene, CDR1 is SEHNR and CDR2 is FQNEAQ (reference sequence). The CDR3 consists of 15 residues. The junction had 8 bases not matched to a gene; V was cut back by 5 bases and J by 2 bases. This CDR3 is CASSPGWGQAYEQYF. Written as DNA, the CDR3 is TGTGCCAGCAGCCCGGGTTGGGGACAGGCCTACGAGCAGTACTTC.

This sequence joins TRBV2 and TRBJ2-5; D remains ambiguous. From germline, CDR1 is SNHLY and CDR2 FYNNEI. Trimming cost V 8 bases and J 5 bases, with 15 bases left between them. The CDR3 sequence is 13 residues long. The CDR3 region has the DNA TGTGCCAGCGTAAGGGCCCACGGGGAGACCCAGTACTTC. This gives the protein CASVRAHGETQYF.

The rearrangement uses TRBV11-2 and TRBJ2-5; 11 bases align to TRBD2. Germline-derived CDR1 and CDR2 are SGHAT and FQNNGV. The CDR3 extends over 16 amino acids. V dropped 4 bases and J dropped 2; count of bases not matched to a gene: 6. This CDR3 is CASSSGTSGFQETQYF. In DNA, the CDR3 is TGTGCCAGCAGCTCGGGGACTAGCGGATTTCAAGAGACCCAGTACTTC.

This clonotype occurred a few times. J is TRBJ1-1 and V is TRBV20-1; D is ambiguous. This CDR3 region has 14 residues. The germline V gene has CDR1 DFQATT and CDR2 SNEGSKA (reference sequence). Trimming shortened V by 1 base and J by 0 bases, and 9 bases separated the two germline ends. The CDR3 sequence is CSARVLLMNTEAFF. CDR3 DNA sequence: TGCAGTGCTAGAGTACTCCTCATGAACACTGAAGCTTTCTTT.

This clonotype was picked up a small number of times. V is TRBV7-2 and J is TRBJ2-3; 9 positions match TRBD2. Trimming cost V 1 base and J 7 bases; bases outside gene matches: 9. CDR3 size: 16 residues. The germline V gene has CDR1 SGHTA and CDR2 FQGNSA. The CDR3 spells CASSLVSAGGSNTQYF. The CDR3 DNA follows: TGTGCCAGCAGCTTAGTGTCGGCGGGGGGGAGTAATACGCAGTATTTT.

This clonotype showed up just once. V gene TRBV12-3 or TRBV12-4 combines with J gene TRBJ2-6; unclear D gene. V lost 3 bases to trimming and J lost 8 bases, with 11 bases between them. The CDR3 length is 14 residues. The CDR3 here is CASSFGTKSNVLTF. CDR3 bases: TGTGCCAGCAGTTTTGGAACCAAGTCCAACGTCCTGACTTTC.

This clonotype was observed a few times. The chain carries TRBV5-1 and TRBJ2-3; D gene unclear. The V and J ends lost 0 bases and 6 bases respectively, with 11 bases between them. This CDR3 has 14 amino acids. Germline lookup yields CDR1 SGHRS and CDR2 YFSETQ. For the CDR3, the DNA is TGCGCCAGCAGCTTGGCACAGACGCAGGATACGCAGTATTTT. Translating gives CASSLAQTQDTQYF.

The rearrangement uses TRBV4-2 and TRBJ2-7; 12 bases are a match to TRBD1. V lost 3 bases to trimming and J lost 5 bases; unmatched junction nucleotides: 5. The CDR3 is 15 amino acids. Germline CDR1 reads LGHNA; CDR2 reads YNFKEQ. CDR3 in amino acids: CASSQTGQGAHEQYF. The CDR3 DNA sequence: TGTGCCAGCAGCCAGACGGGACAGGGGGCCCACGAGCAGTACTTC.

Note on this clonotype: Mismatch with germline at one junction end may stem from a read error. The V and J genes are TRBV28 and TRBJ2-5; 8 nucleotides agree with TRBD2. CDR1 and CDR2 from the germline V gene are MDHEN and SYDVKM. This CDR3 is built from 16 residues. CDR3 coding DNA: TGTGCCAGCCTGAGGGGCCGGGGGGGTTTTTCGGAGACCCGGTACTTC. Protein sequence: CASLRGRGGFSETRYF.

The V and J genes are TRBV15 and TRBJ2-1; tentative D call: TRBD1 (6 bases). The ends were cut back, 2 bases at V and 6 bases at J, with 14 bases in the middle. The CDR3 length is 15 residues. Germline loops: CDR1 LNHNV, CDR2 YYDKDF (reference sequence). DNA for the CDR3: TGTGCCACCAGCAGACCGTCGACAGGTGTCAATGAGCAGTTCTTC. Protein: CATSRPSTGVNEQFF.

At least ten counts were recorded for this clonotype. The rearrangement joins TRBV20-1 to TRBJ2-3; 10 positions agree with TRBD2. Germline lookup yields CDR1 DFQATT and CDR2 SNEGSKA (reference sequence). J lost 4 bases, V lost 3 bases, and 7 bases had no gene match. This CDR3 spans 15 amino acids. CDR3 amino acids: CSASRLAGVADTQYF. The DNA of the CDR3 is TGCAGTGCTAGTCGTCTAGCGGGGGTGGCAGATACGCAGTATTTT.

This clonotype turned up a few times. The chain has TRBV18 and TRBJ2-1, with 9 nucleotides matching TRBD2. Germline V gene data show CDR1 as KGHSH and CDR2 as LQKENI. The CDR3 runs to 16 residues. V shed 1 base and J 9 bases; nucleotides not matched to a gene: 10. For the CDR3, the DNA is TGTGCCAGCTCACCACGGGGCGGGGGGGCCGACAGTGAGCAGTTCTTC. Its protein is CASSPRGGGADSEQFF.

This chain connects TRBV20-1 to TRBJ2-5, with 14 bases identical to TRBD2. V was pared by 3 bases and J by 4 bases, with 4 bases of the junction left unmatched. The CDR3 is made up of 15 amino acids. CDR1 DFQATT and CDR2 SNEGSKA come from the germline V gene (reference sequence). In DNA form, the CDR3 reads TGCAGTGCTAGCGGACTAGCGGGGGGACGAGAGACCCAGTACTTC. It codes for CSASGLAGGRETQYF.

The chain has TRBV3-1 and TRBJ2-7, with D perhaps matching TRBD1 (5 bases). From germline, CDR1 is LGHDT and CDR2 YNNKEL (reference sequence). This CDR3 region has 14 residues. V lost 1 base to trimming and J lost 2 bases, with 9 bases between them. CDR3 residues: CASSQVRAPYEQYF. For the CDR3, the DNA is TGTGCCAGCAGCCAAGTCAGGGCCCCCTACGAGCAGTACTTC.

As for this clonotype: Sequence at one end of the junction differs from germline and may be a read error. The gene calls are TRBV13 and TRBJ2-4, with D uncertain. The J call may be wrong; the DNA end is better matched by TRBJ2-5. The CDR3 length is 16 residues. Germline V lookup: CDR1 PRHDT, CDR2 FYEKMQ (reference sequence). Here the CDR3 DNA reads TGTGCCAGCAGCTCAACGGCGGTAGGAACCCAAGGGACCCAGTACTTC. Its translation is CASSSTAVGTQGTQYF.

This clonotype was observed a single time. CDR3 residues: CASSFHGPATQRGYTF. The CDR3, as DNA: TGTGCCAGCAGTTTCCACGGTCCCGCAACACAGAGGGGCTACACCTTC. The chain joins TRBV27 to TRBJ1-2, with D hard to call. Deletions cut 3 bases from V and 8 bases from J, with 22 bases between. Germline CDR1 is MNHEY and CDR2 is SMNVEV (reference sequence). This CDR3 comprises 16 residues.

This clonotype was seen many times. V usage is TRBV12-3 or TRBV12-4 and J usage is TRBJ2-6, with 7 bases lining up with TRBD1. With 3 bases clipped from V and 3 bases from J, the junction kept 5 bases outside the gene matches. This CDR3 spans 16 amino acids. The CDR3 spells CASSFPDRVGANVLTF. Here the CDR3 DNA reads TGTGCCAGCAGTTTCCCAGACAGGGTTGGGGCCAACGTCCTGACTTTC.